This record looks at one TCR beta chain sequence and its context. Its antigen is currently unknown. Just one base apart from a much larger clone, this may be a read error. No cell sorting was done before RNA was extracted from the tissue. The library came from three nested PCR rounds adapted from ARM-PCR protocols. TCRdb redid the calling of the multiplex PCR reads with MiXCR, one entry per CDR3 protein. The top ten clones hold under 30% of a sample with about 200,000 distinct CDR3 sequences, 70% to 75% of them seen once. The data derive from a study of tumor and adjacent non-tumor tissue in lung cancer. Study-level information: The cohort had around twelve adenocarcinoma, a couple of squamous cell and 1 small cell patients. Notes on the study in general: Normal lung showed higher cumulative top 100 clone frequency than tumor. Tumor tissue had significantly higher TCR diversity than normal lung.

The CDR3 length is 15 residues. Germline-derived CDR1 and CDR2 are LGHNA and YSLEER. The sequenced material came from lung tumor tissue. V usage is TRBV4-3 and J usage is TRBJ1-4, with D hard to call. This sequence originates from a man between 60 and 75 years old with non-small cell lung cancer. CDR3 DNA sequence: TGCGCCAGCAGCCAAGATTTATACGTTAATGAAAAACTGTCTTTT. Residues: CASSQDLYVNEKLSF.